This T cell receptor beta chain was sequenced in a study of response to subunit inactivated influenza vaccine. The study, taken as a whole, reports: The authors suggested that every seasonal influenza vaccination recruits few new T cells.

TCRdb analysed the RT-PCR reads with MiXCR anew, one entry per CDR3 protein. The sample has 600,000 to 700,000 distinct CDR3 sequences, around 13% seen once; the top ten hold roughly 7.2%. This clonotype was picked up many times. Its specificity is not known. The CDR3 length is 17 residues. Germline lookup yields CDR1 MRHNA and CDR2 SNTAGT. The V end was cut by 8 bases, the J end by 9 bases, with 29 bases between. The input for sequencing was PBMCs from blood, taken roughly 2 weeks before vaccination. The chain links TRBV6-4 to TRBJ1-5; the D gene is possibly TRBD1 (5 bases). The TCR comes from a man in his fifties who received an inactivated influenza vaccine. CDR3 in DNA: TGTGCCAGCCCAACCGAAGTGGATCCTCGAGGGGAAGGGCCCCAGCATTTT. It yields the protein CASPTEVDPRGEGPQHF.